The 8 T cell receptor beta chains below were found in one sample sequenced in a study of shared clonotypes between healthy human individuals. Sequenced by immunoSEQ multiplex PCR; TCRdb stores in-frame clones only, minus some. The data contain under 2.5 million clones, less than 95% of them singletons. The sequenced sample consisted of naive CD4+ T cells from PBMCs. Subset of the sample: CD45RA+ positively selected. These receptor sequences come from a man younger than 30 in good health. Some clones in this sample may be carry-over from other donors' samples.

This clone was observed a handful of times. The rearrangement uses TRBV9 and TRBJ1-3, with a weak D call TRBD1 (6 bases). Germline lookup yields CDR1 SGDLS and CDR2 YYNGEE. The CDR3 spans 15 residues. The germline V and J ends were trimmed by 2 bases and 4 bases, with 13 bases remaining between them. CDR3 loop: CASSVYGGQGNTIYF. CDR3 DNA sequence: TGTGCCAGCAGCGTCTATGGGGGCCAAGGAAACACCATATATTTT.

The chain is built from TRBV7-9 and TRBJ2-7; 9 nucleotides line up with TRBD1. The CDR3 is 15 residues long. CDR1 is SEHNR, CDR2 FQNEAQ, per germline (reference sequence). Trimming at V came to 4 bases and at J to 5 bases, leaving 9 bases not matched to a gene. The CDR3 loop reads CASSSQQGAFNEQYF. The CDR3 DNA sequence: TGTGCCAGCAGCTCCCAACAGGGGGCGTTCAACGAGCAGTACTTC.

This chain uses TRBV5-1 with TRBJ2-3; D possibly corresponds to TRBD2 (5 bases). V dropped 0 bases and J dropped 4 bases, with 12 bases sitting between them. The CDR3 loop spans 15 amino acids. From germline, CDR1 is SGHRS and CDR2 YFSETQ. The CDR3 DNA reads as TGCGCCAGCAGCTTGGCCGACGGCGGGCCAGATACGCAGTATTTT. It codes for CASSLADGGPDTQYF.

The genes are TRBV14 and TRBJ2-7, with D uncertain. The CDR3 totals 15 residues. V shed 6 bases and J shed 3 bases, with 18 bases lying between them. CDR1 is SGHDN and CDR2 is FVKESK in the germline V gene. CDR3 loop: CASSLMSGVYYEQYF. CDR3 in DNA: TGTGCCAGCAGTCTAATGAGTGGGGTTTACTACGAGCAGTACTTC.

In this sample, this clone turned up a few times. Within the sample, other DNA sequences also encode this same CDR3. This chain joins TRBV18 and TRBJ2-6; D is undetermined. Trimming cost V 3 bases and J 0 bases, with 3 bases left between them. CDR3 length: 14 amino acids. Germline CDR1 and CDR2: KGHSH and LQKENI. The chain's CDR3 is CASSPDSGANVLTF. DNA of the CDR3: TGTGCCAGCTCACCCGACTCTGGGGCCAACGTCCTGACTTTC.

As regards this clone: Other DNA variants within this sample encode the same CDR3. The J gene is TRBJ2-6, the V gene TRBV9; no clear D. Between the trimmed V and J ends, which lost 2 bases and 1 base, there was a span of 4 bases. Germline values: CDR1 SGDLS, CDR2 YYNGEE. The CDR3 has 14 residues. CDR3 residues: CASSVQSGANVLTF. CDR3 nucleotide sequence: TGTGCCAGCAGCGTCCAATCTGGGGCCAACGTCCTGACTTTC.

The CDR3 region is CASSPHLGRRTIGNTEAFF. The CDR3 coding sequence is TGTGCCAGCAGTCCCCACCTGGGGAGGCGGACAATAGGGAACACTGAAGCTTTCTTT. This rearrangement joins TRBV27 to TRBJ1-1; D might be TRBD1 (5 bases). The germline V gene encodes CDR1 MNHEY and CDR2 SMNVEV (reference sequence). This CDR3 has 19 residues. The V end lost 5 bases, the J end lost 1 base, and 26 bases lay between the germline ends.

This chain uses TRBV15 with TRBJ2-7; maybe TRBD1 (6 bases). V gave up 1 base and J gave up 7 bases, with 14 bases separating them. This CDR3 spans 14 amino acids. Germline CDR1 reads LNHNV; CDR2 reads YYDKDF (reference sequence). The CDR3 DNA is TGTGCCACCAGCAGAGGGGGGCCATCACGGGAGCAGTACTTC. This translates into CATSRGGPSREQYF.